The 27 T cell receptor beta chains below come from one sample, sequenced in a study of T cell repertoires in cytomegalovirus infection. Antigens for these TCRs are unknown. TCRdb independently ran MiXCR on the reads; one entry per CDR3 protein. The profile shows about 890,000 distinct CDR3 sequences, around 29% of them singletons. The sequences come from cultured CD8+ T cells from PBMCs, collected from culture after CMV antigen stimulation. The receptors shown here come from a human donor in good health (CMV status not recorded). Some clones in this sample may be carry-over from other donors' samples.

The rearrangement uses TRBV27 and TRBJ2-7; 8 nucleotides line up with TRBD2. The CDR3 is 14 residues long. Germline lookup yields CDR1 MNHEY and CDR2 SMNVEV (reference sequence). Trimming removed 10 bases from V and 3 bases from J; junction bases left unmatched: 11. The CDR3 DNA reads TGTGCCACCAGGTACGGGGGGGAAAACTACGAGCAGTACTTC. Translation gives CATRYGGENYEQYF.

The chain combines TRBV10-3 with TRBJ1-5; 7 bases match TRBD1. Germline CDR1 reads ENHRY; CDR2 reads SYGVKD. Losses at the gene ends were 10 bases for V and 3 bases for J; bases not matched to a gene: 6. The CDR3 sequence is 13 residues long. In nucleotides, the CDR3 is TGTGCCACCTGCGGACAGGTCAATCAGCCCCAGCATTTT. Protein product: CATCGQVNQPQHF.

The chain employs TRBV20-1 and TRBJ1-6, with unresolved D. The length of the CDR3 is 10 residues. V was trimmed by 4 bases and J by 8 bases, leaving 3 bases between them. The germline CDR1 and CDR2 sequences are DFQATT and SNEGSKA (reference sequence). The CDR3 region is CSATDSPLHF. In DNA form, the CDR3 reads TGCAGTGCTACGGATTCACCCCTCCACTTT.

This rearrangement joins TRBV7-9 to TRBJ1-2, with D unclear. Germline V gene lookup returns CDR1 SEHNR and CDR2 FQNEAQ (reference sequence). This CDR3 is 14 amino acids long. Between the trimmed V and J ends, which lost 2 bases and 4 bases, there was a span of 11 bases. Here the CDR3 DNA reads TGTGCCAGCAGCTTAAACAGACACCTCTATGGCTACACCTTC. Translated: CASSLNRHLYGYTF.

As concerns this clonotype: The junction does not match germline at one end; this may be a read error. The genes are TRBV4-1 and TRBJ2-3; D remains unclear. CDR3 length: 15 residues. Germline loops: CDR1 MGHRA, CDR2 YSYEKL. The CDR3 is CASSQDLRPTDTQYF. The DNA for the CDR3 is TGTGCCAGCAGCCAAGATCTGCGACCCACAGATACGCAGTATTTT.

This clonotype was seen a few times. The chain couples TRBV12-3 or TRBV12-4 to TRBJ2-6; D unclear. CDR3 length: 16 residues. The germline V and J ends were trimmed by 6 bases and 1 base, with 13 bases remaining between them. The CDR3, as DNA: TGTGCCAGCAGGCCCGCGCCTGGGTCTGGGGCCAACGTCCTGACTTTC. Amino acid sequence: CASRPAPGSGANVLTF.

This clonotype was observed a handful of times. The chain has TRBV24-1 and TRBJ2-3; D ambiguous. Between the trimmed V and J ends, which lost 1 base and 3 bases, there was a span of 16 bases. Germline V gives CDR1 KGHDR, CDR2 SFDVKD. This CDR3 comprises 17 residues. CDR3 sequence: CATSDFTSLTGTDTQYF. The DNA of the CDR3 is TGTGCCACCAGTGATTTTACATCTTTAACCGGGACAGATACGCAGTATTTT.

This clonotype was detected only a few times. The chain couples TRBV7-2 to TRBJ2-1, with unresolved D. CDR1 and CDR2 (germline): SGHTA, FQGNSA. The CDR3 extends over 15 amino acids. Trimming took 2 bases from V and 4 from J, leaving 12 bases between them. CDR3 loop: CASSLLMGSYNEQFF. CDR3 nucleotide sequence: TGTGCCAGCAGCTTACTTATGGGCTCTTACAATGAGCAGTTCTTC.

The chain is built from TRBV12-3 or TRBV12-4 and TRBJ2-3; D is possibly TRBD1 (6 bases). Trimming took 6 bases from V and 0 from J, leaving 28 bases between them. This CDR3 region has 20 residues. The CDR3 region is CASRVTGLHHLDSSTDTQYF. CDR3 DNA sequence: TGTGCCAGCAGAGTCACAGGGCTCCACCATTTAGACTCTAGCACAGATACGCAGTATTTT.

The V and J genes are TRBV5-1 and TRBJ2-1; no reliable D call. This CDR3 comprises 15 residues. Trimming took off 4 bases at V and 0 bases at J, with 11 bases between the two ends. Germline CDR1 and CDR2: SGHRS and YFSETQ. CDR3 amino acids: CASSLNLGSYNEQFF. DNA for the CDR3: TGCGCCAGCAGCCTGAACCTGGGCTCCTACAATGAGCAGTTCTTC.

This clonotype was counted many times. The rearrangement joins TRBV7-8 to TRBJ2-2, with 7 nucleotides matching TRBD1. The CDR3 loop spans 15 amino acids. Germline CDR1 reads SGHVS; CDR2 reads FQNEAQ. V dropped 4 bases and J dropped 5; count of bases not matched to a gene: 7. Here the CDR3 reads CASSSFPGGTGELFF. Written as DNA, the CDR3 is TGTGCCAGCAGCTCATTCCCAGGGGGAACCGGGGAGCTGTTTTTT.

This clonotype has just a few counts. The V gene is TRBV27, the J gene TRBJ1-5; D unclear. V was cut by 0 bases and J by 5 bases, with 11 bases left in between. Germline values: CDR1 MNHEY, CDR2 SMNVEV (reference sequence). The CDR3 is 15 amino acids. The CDR3 reads CASSLSMRDYQPQHF. The CDR3 bases are TGTGCCAGCAGTTTATCGATGAGGGATTATCAGCCCCAGCATTTT.

In this sample, this clonotype turned up many times. The chain carries TRBV12-3 or TRBV12-4 and TRBJ2-3; TRBD2 matches at 7 bases. V dropped 5 bases and J dropped 0; count of bases not matched to a gene: 2. The CDR3 has 14 amino acids. CDR3 nucleotides: TGTGCCAGCAGTCCCGGGGGGAGCACAGATACGCAGTATTTT. The encoded protein is CASSPGGSTDTQYF.

This chain links TRBV19 with TRBJ2-2; 7 bases map to TRBD1. J lost 7 bases, V lost 5 bases, and 7 bases had no gene match. Looked up from germline, CDR1 is LNHDA and CDR2 is SQIVND (reference sequence). This CDR3 contains 14 residues. Here the CDR3 reads CASSPRGRDGELFF. The CDR3 nucleotides read TGTGCCAGTAGTCCGAGGGGGCGTGACGGGGAGCTGTTTTTT.

The chain combines TRBV7-9 with TRBJ2-7, with D perhaps TRBD2 (5 bases). The germline gives CDR1 SEHNR, CDR2 FQNEAQ (reference sequence). V was pared by 4 bases and J by 0 bases, with 16 bases between. This CDR3 contains 16 residues. The CDR3 DNA follows: TGTGCCAGCAGCTCCCTCGATGGGGAGAGCTCCTACGAGCAGTACTTC. Its protein product is CASSSLDGESSYEQYF.

A note on this clonotype: This could be a read error, since a much larger clone is one nucleotide away. DNA for the CDR3: TGTGCCAGCAACTTACGGGACAGCGAAACCTACGAGCAGTACGTC. Translating gives CASNLRDSETYEQYV. The chain has TRBV7-2 and TRBJ2-7, with 7 bases matching TRBD1. The CDR3 loop spans 15 amino acids. Germline lookup yields CDR1 SGHTA and CDR2 FQGNSA.

The chain employs TRBV27 and TRBJ1-1, with a weak D call TRBD1 (5 bases). The V gene lost 0 bases and the J gene lost 6 bases, with 14 bases spanning the gap. The CDR3 has 15 residues. The V gene's germline CDR1 is MNHEY and CDR2 SMNVEV (reference sequence). CDR3 residues: CASSLSGGPLPEAFF. The CDR3 region has the DNA TGTGCCAGCAGTTTATCTGGGGGACCCCTCCCTGAAGCTTTCTTT.

This chain connects TRBV2 to TRBJ1-2; 7 bases map to TRBD1. With 6 bases clipped from V and 11 bases from J, the junction kept 21 bases outside the gene matches. CDR1 is SNHLY, CDR2 FYNNEI, per germline. The CDR3 loop spans 16 amino acids. CDR3 bases: TGTGCCAGCAGCCCCGGAAGGGGGCTAAGTCATATGGGTTACACCTTC. Translating it yields CASSPGRGLSHMGYTF.

This clonotype was seen repeatedly, ten times or more. The chain is built from TRBV20-1 and TRBJ2-3, with 9 bases identical to TRBD2. V lost 3 bases, J lost 8 bases, and 9 bases stayed unmatched. The CDR3 totals 14 residues. CDR1 is DFQATT, CDR2 SNEGSKA, per germline (reference sequence). This chain's CDR3 is CSASVAGDYPTQYF. For the CDR3, the DNA is TGCAGTGCTAGCGTAGCGGGGGATTACCCTACGCAGTATTTT.

The chain links TRBV5-6 to TRBJ2-7, with 7 bases that match TRBD2. After removal of 4 bases from V and 0 bases from J, the junction contained 7 bases not matched to a gene. CDR1 SGHDT and CDR2 YYEEEE come from the germline V gene. The CDR3 extends over 15 amino acids. The CDR3 protein is CASSLGDYSSYEQYF. The DNA of the CDR3 is TGTGCCAGCAGCCTGGGGGACTACTCCTCCTACGAGCAGTACTTC.

In its sample, this clonotype was seen a few times. The chain joins TRBV7-6 to TRBJ2-2; no reliable D call. Trimming left V 7 bases short and J 1 base short, with 19 bases between. This CDR3 is built from 17 residues. Germline loops: CDR1 SGHVS, CDR2 FNYEAQ. The CDR3 region is CASTFSPELGNTGELFF. The CDR3 DNA reads TGTGCCAGCACCTTTTCCCCCGAGCTAGGGAACACCGGGGAGCTGTTTTTT.

The sample holds many counts of this clonotype. The V call is TRBV7-2, the J call TRBJ2-7; D is undetermined. Looked up from germline, CDR1 is SGHTA and CDR2 is FQGNSA. Trimming took off 5 bases at V and 0 bases at J, with 14 bases between the two ends. The CDR3 totals 15 residues. The CDR3 region is CASSTHLDLSYEQYF. The CDR3 DNA follows: TGTGCCAGCAGCACCCACTTGGACCTCTCCTACGAGCAGTACTTC.

This clonotype has more than one count but fewer than ten. The J gene is TRBJ2-7, the V gene TRBV6-1; no definite D call. The CDR3 is 17 amino acids. The germline CDR1 and CDR2 sequences are MNHNS and SASEGT. V lost 0 bases, J lost 2 bases, and 17 bases lay in between. In DNA form, the CDR3 reads TGTGCCAGCAGTGAAGCGCTAGGTGCCACCCATCCCTACGAGCAGTACGTC. It encodes CASSEALGATHPYEQYV.

V gene TRBV12-5 combines with J gene TRBJ2-1; D might be TRBD2 (6 bases). The germline V gene encodes CDR1 LGHNT and CDR2 FRNRAP. The CDR3 contains 15 residues. Deletions cut 3 bases from V and 9 bases from J, with 18 bases between. In DNA, the CDR3 is TGTGCTAGTGGTTTATCTCGGCGGGGCCATGGTGAGCAGTTCTTC. Encoded protein: CASGLSRRGHGEQFF.

This clonotype was picked up many times. J is TRBJ1-1 and V is TRBV4-1; 7 bases match TRBD1. This CDR3 is built from 15 residues. In germline, CDR1 is MGHRA, CDR2 YSYEKL. V lost 6 bases to trimming and J lost 1 base; unmatched junction nucleotides: 8. CDR3 in amino acids: CASRREDRANTEAFF. The CDR3 DNA follows: TGCGCCAGCAGACGGGAAGACAGGGCGAACACTGAAGCTTTCTTT.

The CDR3 is CASSADSVPGLAKNIQYF. CDR3 DNA: TGTGCCAGCAGCGCGGACAGCGTTCCCGGACTAGCCAAAAACATTCAGTACTTC. The J gene is TRBJ2-4, the V gene TRBV9; a possible D gene is TRBD1 (6 bases). V was shortened by 3 bases and J by 0 bases, with 19 bases between the two germline ends. CDR3 length equals 18 residues. Germline CDR1 reads SGDLS; CDR2 reads YYNGEE.

The V and J genes are TRBV4-1 and TRBJ1-1, with D unclear. The CDR3 totals 15 residues. V was trimmed by 4 bases and J by 4 bases, leaving 16 bases between them. Per germline, CDR1 MGHRA and CDR2 YSYEKL. The CDR3 region is CASSPGSMSGTEAFF. CDR3 coding DNA: TGCGCCAGCAGCCCTGGGTCGATGTCAGGCACTGAAGCTTTCTTT.